The entry below describes one TCR beta chain. It has no known antigen specificity. Base qualities are not provided; no much larger clone lies one nucleotide away. This specimen includes other DNA sequences encoding the same CDR3. TCRbeta CDR3 regions were amplified from genomic DNA by means of the immunoSEQ Assay, a bias-controlled multiplex PCR. Regarding the original processing steps: Nucleated cell counts per sample were estimated from amplification of reference gene primers within the assay. Sequence reads were collapsed and filtered to measure the absolute abundance of every unique TCRbeta CDR3 rearrangement. For each sample, productive Simpson clonality was calculated as the square root of Simpson's diversity index across productive rearrangements. Not all clones reach the TCRdb copy of this immuneACCESS table, which keeps in-frame sequences only. Checked studies attribute under half of the gap to unresolved V genes and leave the rest unexplained. V and J calls and clone size are given by that table; D and trimming were obtained from the DNA. In all, the sample holds a few hundred thousand clones, and roughly four fifths of those were seen once. The top ten constitute approximately 5.2% of the sample.

In Seattle, one collaborating source enrolled patients while the infection was active and tracked those patients longitudinally over the course of disease. The collaborating institutions used their own protocols to collect whole blood in K2EDTA tubes. For TCRbeta analysis, collaborators shipped samples as frozen whole blood, isolated PBMCs, or DNA extracted from either of those sample types. These data come from a study of blood T cell repertoires in COVID-19 (dated by TCRdb to about 2020). In terms of the full investigation: Samples from collaborators originated in the United States, Italy and Spain and spanned both the acute and convalescent phases of COVID-19. Samples came from the ongoing ImmuneRACE study (first 160 participants) plus 1,254 subjects from 6 global collaborators. The prospective study material was composed of cDNA or gDNA derived from T cells, B-cell-depleted T cells, or PBMCs. The repertoires were released in a freely available public database meant as a resource for research on the immune response to SARS-CoV-2. Where available, HLA class I and class II types were obtained from metadata supplied by the sample provider rather than from assay-based typing. The sample metadata nearly always contained a de-identified subject ID, COVID-19 status, age in years and sex. Subjects who had been exposed to COVID-19, were actively infected with it, or had recovered from it provided the deeply sampled blood TCRbeta repertoires that made up the dataset.

On the study overall, not on this receptor specifically: How much clinical and demographic metadata was included differed by source and by participant, and the metadata was provided uncurated.

Trimming costs V 5 bases and J 0 bases, and their ends lie 8 bases apart. Reading from cysteine to phenylalanine, the CDR3 counts 13 amino acids. Only the CDR3 DNA is retained, 39 bases long and in frame from the first base. Looking up the germline V gene (reference sequence) yields CDR1 MNHNY and CDR2 SVGAGI. Sequencing input: peripheral blood. The TCR comes from a woman in her seventies with COVID-19, enrolled during active disease. Recombination connected TRBV6-6 to TRBJ2-7; the D gene is possibly TRBD1, with 5 bases matching. CDR3 protein: CASSPGYSYEQYF. The nucleotide sequence reads TGTGCCAGCAGTCCAGGGTACTCCTACGAGCAGTACTTC.